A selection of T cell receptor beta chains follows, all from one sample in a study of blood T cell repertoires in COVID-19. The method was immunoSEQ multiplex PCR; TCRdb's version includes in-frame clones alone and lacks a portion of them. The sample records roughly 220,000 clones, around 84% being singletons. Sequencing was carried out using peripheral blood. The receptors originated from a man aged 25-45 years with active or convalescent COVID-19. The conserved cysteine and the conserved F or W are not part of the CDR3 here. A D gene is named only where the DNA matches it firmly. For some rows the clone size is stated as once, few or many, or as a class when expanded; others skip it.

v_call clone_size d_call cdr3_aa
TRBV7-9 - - ASSLGQGLDEQY
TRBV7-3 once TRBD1 ASSLGQGGQETQY
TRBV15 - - ATSRDQPEVAYEQY
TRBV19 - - ASSIGGKNEKLF
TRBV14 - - ASSRPGNRASGNTIY
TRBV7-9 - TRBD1 ASNPSQGYDTEAF
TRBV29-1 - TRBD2 SVDPGLAGETQY
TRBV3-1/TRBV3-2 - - ASSPLNSPLH
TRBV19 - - ASLPGVSFTDTQY
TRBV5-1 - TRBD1 ASSLGQGEQY
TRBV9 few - ASSVGGRYEQY
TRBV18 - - ASSPDRGLETQY
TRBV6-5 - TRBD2 ASSRGLAGGWEQF
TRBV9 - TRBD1 ASSASTGGSSGANVLT
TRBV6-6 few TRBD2 ASRWGGETGELF
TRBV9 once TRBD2 ASSGLAGGTDTQY
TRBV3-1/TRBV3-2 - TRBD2 ASSPRLADTDTQY